Presented here are 8 T cell receptor beta chains from one specimen sequenced in a study of PD-L1 blockade in urothelial cancer. Noted time point: peripheral blood 6 weeks after treatment start. Sequencing used immunoSEQ multiplex PCR; TCRdb keeps in-frame clones, though not all of them. The sample consists of 95,000 to 150,000 clones, roughly 88% of them appearing once. Sequences were derived from PBMCs, sampled around atezolizumab (anti-PD-L1) treatment. These receptors all come from a man aged 50 or older with urothelial cancer.

The chain employs TRBV6-1 and TRBJ1-3; D is ambiguous. The CDR3 extends over 14 amino acids. Germline CDR1 is MNHNS and CDR2 is SASEGT. Trimming removed 2 bases at V and 4 bases at J, with 9 bases between. CDR3 nucleotides: TGTGCCAGCAGTGAAACGGCGGGAGGAAACACCATATATTTT. As protein: CASSETAGGNTIYF.

J is TRBJ2-7 and V is TRBV28; 7 bases line up with TRBD1. Germline CDR1 and CDR2: MDHEN and SYDVKM. V lost 5 bases, J lost 4 bases, and 14 bases stayed unmatched. The CDR3 length is 16 residues. The CDR3 bases are TGTGCCAGCAGTCCTTTCCTAGGGACAGAGGCTTACGAGCAGTACTTC. Its protein product is CASSPFLGTEAYEQYF.

The rearrangement links TRBV18 to TRBJ1-5; TRBD1 is a possible D gene (5 bases). V was pared by 3 bases and J by 5 bases, with 11 bases between. The CDR3 extends over 14 amino acids. Germline V gene lookup returns CDR1 KGHSH and CDR2 LQKENI. This CDR3 is CASSPLTEDQPQHF. CDR3 DNA sequence: TGTGCCAGCTCACCTCTGACAGAGGATCAGCCCCAGCATTTT.

The gene calls are TRBV5-1 and TRBJ1-1; 7 bases are a match to TRBD1. The CDR3 totals 15 residues. Trimming cost V 0 bases and J 7 bases; bases outside gene matches: 9. CDR1 and CDR2 (germline): SGHRS, YFSETQ. For the CDR3, the DNA is TGCGCCAGCAGCTTGGGACAGGGCTTATCGGGTGAAGCTTTCTTT. Residues: CASSLGQGLSGEAFF.

The gene calls are TRBV14 and TRBJ2-7; 9 positions agree with TRBD1. Germline CDR1 SGHDN, CDR2 FVKESK. V lost 4 bases and J lost 7; bases outside the gene matches: 5. CDR3 length: 13 residues. CDR3 sequence: CASSRTGVSEQYF. The DNA for the CDR3 is TGTGCCAGCAGCCGGACAGGGGTGTCAGAGCAGTACTTC.

J is TRBJ1-4 and V is TRBV19, with 9 bases aligning to TRBD1. Germline CDR1 LNHDA, CDR2 SQIVND (reference sequence). Trimming took 6 bases from V and 8 from J; bases not matched to a gene: 7. This CDR3 is 14 amino acids long. The CDR3: CASRPQGADEKLFF. In DNA, the CDR3 is TGTGCCAGTAGACCACAGGGGGCCGACGAAAAACTGTTTTTT.

This clone was observed a few times. This chain joins TRBV7-2 and TRBJ2-3, with a weak D call TRBD2 (6 bases). Germline V lookup: CDR1 SGHTA, CDR2 FQGNSA. This CDR3 is 19 amino acids long. V was trimmed by 2 bases and J by 3 bases, leaving 24 bases between them. CDR3: CASSLRMASSRGRTDTQYF. Written as DNA, the CDR3 is TGTGCCAGCAGCTTACGCATGGCTAGCAGCCGGGGGAGGACAGATACGCAGTATTTT.

This clone was seen once. The chain couples TRBV21-1 to TRBJ2-7; the D call in the table, TRBD2, was not verified against the DNA. TRBV21-1 is described as a pseudogene. The CDR3 extends over 20 amino acids. The CDR3 sequence is CASRLSGTGTSGRTLMEQYF. CDR3 in DNA: TGTGCCAGCAGGCTTAGTGGAACCGGGACTAGCGGGAGGACCCTAATGGAGCAGTACTTC.